This T cell receptor beta chain was sequenced for a study of T cells in Graves' hyperthyroidism and ophthalmopathy (dated by TCRdb to the late 2010s). Context from the whole study: Peripheral blood was sampled at the time of initial diagnosis, prior to any treatment. The paper reports TCR Vbeta CDR3 sequencing of over 130 peripheral blood samples: around 45 ophthalmopathy, fewer than 80 hyperthyroidism and 17 progressor patients. For training and testing, the 100 patients in the discovery cohort were randomly divided in a 7:3 ratio. To identify TCR V-J signatures that set the groups apart, the researchers used a discovery cohort of roughly 100 patients, made up of 43 with Graves' ophthalmopathy and some 60 with stable Graves' hyperthyroidism. Prospective prediction of ophthalmopathy was tested in an independent validation cohort consisting of under 20 hyperthyroidism patients and around 16 patients who later progressed to ophthalmopathy. In addition, the study compared T-cell repertoires in thyroid tissue and in blood from a handful of Graves' hyperthyroidism patients. Once sampling was done, hyperthyroidism patients were given methimazole at a starting dose of 30 mg daily, whereas ophthalmopathy patients were given high-dose intravenous methylprednisolone.

Stable Graves' hyperthyroidism was defined as the absence of progression to ophthalmopathy over 18 months of follow-up. Hyperthyroidism patients were newly diagnosed, had a disease duration of under 2 months, and were aged 18 to 65 years. Patients with uncontrolled infections, other autoimmune diseases, pregnancy or lactation were excluded. Diagnoses were established on the basis of clinical symptoms, serum thyroxine and TRAb, thyroid ultrasound, and orbital computed tomography. Ficoll-Paque density gradient centrifugation was used to isolate PBMCs from about 9.4 ml of fresh peripheral blood. Total RNA was extracted using Trizol reagent, and RNA quality was assessed on an Agilent 2100 Bioanalyzer. TCR beta CDR3 regions were amplified from RNA transcripts. A first-round RT-PCR of the TCR CDR3 used the HTBI primer set with the Qiagen OneStep RT-PCR kit. A second multiplex PCR round built the libraries, followed by size selection and purification. Paired-end sequencing of the libraries was performed with 100 bp reads on an Illumina HiSeq2000. On the authors' methods: SOAPnuke was used to process the raw data, throwing out any read that contained adapters or uncalled bases, had a mean Phred below 15, or lacked an exact constant-primer or identifier match. High-quality paired reads were merged using COPE v1.2.5, and each unique nucleotide sequence was defined as a clonotype. Clonotypes were aligned to IMGT TRBV, TRBD and TRBJ reference segments using MiTCR v1.1. The analysis was restricted to V-J combinations with a frequency above 0.0001, which together covered over 99% of the repertoires. A TCS score was defined as the ratio between F50 (clonal expansion) and ExV (chaos), using BLOSUM62-based TCRdist between CDR3 peptides within each V-J. Welch's t-statistics and random forest reduced several hundred V-J features to 13, which were used in a naive Bayes classifier (R e1071). Using fastp at Q25 and MiXCR, TCRdb reprocessed the public reads and kept productive beta chains. Entries that share a CDR3 protein sequence are merged under the most common genes and DNA. The V and J calls, along with clone size, are taken from TCRdb and not from the paper's own processing. Present in this sample are around 400,000 distinct CDR3 sequences, roughly 25% of which were seen just once. 73% of the sample is in the top ten clones.

CDR1 and CDR2, looked up from the germline V gene, are SGHVS and FQNEAQ. The CDR3 sequence holds 14 residues, the cysteine and phenylalanine included. Here the CDR3 DNA is all that survives: 42 bases in frame from base 1. The junction shows trimming of 2 bases on V and 5 bases on J, plus 12 bases between the germline ends. At least ten counts were recorded for this clonotype. Its antigen remains undetermined. Nothing much larger sits one base from this clone, and base qualities are not available. Summary of the overall study and its limitations: In cross-validation, a model built on a 13 V-J signature told ophthalmopathy apart from stable hyperthyroidism with under 90% sensitivity and about 81% specificity, and in testing the same model reached 80%/75%. Most expanded thyroid clonotypes (frequency above 0.001) were also found in blood, which suggests that blood repertoires may mirror thyroid immune responses. No statistical method was used to set the sample size in advance, and investigators knew the group allocation. In validation, progression to ophthalmopathy was predicted by the model with roughly 69% sensitivity and 72.22% specificity, a median of 6.5 months before onset.

Sequencing used blood. The V and J genes are TRBV7-8 and TRBJ2-5; a weak D assignment points to TRBD2 (7 bases agree). The source is a man aged 45-65 years with Graves' hyperthyroidism. The CDR3 reads as follows: CASSLKRGGETQYF. The DNA sequence is as follows: TGTGCCAGCAGCTTAAAGAGGGGGGGGGAGACCCAGTACTTC. The CDR3 plus the reference TRBV7-8 and TRBJ2-5 genes for the other parts give the full variable domain: GAGVSQSPRYKVAKRGQDVALRCDPISGHVSLFWYQQALGQGPEFLTYFQNEAQLDKSGLPSDRFFAERPEGSVSTLKIQRTQQEDSAVYLCASSLKRGGETQYFGPGTRLLVL.